This T cell receptor (beta chain) originates from a study of blood T cell repertoires in COVID-19. In the study overall: Whether acute or convalescent, the COVID-19 samples came from the United States, Italy and Spain. PBMCs, B-cell-depleted T cells, or T cells were the source of the cDNA or gDNA that made up the material.

The germline gives CDR1 DFQATT, CDR2 SNEGSKA (reference sequence). The CDR3 sequence is 11 residues long. V was cut by 6 bases and J by 5 bases, with 10 bases left in between. Authors' methods: For nucleated cells, counts were estimated from reference gene primer amplification. Some clones are missing from TCRdb's copy, which holds only in-frame ones; the method was immunoSEQ multiplex PCR. For V, J and clone size, that table is used; D and trimming come from the DNA. The data contain around 150,000 clones, about 84% of them singletons. The receptor comes from a woman of 80 years or more in a cohort sampled during active or convalescent COVID-19. Sequenced: peripheral blood. The chain couples TRBV20-1 to TRBJ1-1; D might be TRBD1 (5 bases). In nucleotides, the CDR3 is TGCAGTGCCTCAGGACAAACTGAAGCTTTCTTT. This gives the protein CSASGQTEAFF.